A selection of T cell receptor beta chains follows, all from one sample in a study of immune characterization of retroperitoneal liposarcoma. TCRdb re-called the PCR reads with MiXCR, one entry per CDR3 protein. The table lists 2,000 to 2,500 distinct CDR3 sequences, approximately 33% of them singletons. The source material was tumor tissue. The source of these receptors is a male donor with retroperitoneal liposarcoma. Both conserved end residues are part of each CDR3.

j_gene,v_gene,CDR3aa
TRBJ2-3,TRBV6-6,CASSDLRGDTQYF
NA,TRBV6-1,CASTDPRAYEQYF
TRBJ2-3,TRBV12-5,CASGFGTGVQDTQYF
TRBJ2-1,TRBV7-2,CASSSTGWERAEQFF
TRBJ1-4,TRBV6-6,CASSYSWAANEKLFF
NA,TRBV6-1,CASDDSGEPEETQFF
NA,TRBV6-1,CASSERQVSSYNEQYF
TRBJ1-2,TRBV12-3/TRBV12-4,CASSPKGQGAGGYTF
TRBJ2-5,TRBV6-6,CASSPIGTEETQYF
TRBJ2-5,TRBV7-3,CASSLMGVAGWNEQYF
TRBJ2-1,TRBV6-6,CASSSLAGGPADNEQFF
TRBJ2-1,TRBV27,CASTKLLAGGTNEQFF
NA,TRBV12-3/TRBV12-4,CASTLSGLETQYF
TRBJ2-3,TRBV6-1,CASGSGTYTDTQYF
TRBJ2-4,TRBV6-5,CASSYGQGEVDIQYF